The source of this TCR beta chain is a study of human T cells and chemical hapten exposure. At the level of the study: A patient group, mainly female, showed alopecia areata, totalis or universalis. Mainly, slight library volume differences in the pool made TCR yields vary. Study-level findings and limits: After DPC sensitization, TCRs above 1 in 1000 frequency showed no change.

TCRdb fed the RACE reads into MiXCR, producing one record per CDR3 protein. The table records about 96,000 distinct CDR3 sequences, about a tenth of them present only once. In the case of this clonotype: Its antigen is unidentified.

Stated time point: patch test 2, 6 weeks after DPC sensitization. This sample's treatment: therapeutic diphenylcyclopropenone sensitization with weekly scalp DPC. There are 13 residues in the CDR3. Trimming cost V 6 bases and J 5 bases, with 13 bases left between them. Sequencing used whole blood, obtained in connection with sensitization to the hapten diphenylcyclopropenone (DPC). V gene TRBV12-3 or TRBV12-4 combines with J gene TRBJ2-5; D possibly corresponds to TRBD2 (6 bases). This sequence originates from a woman in her thirties or forties with alopecia areata. Some clones in this sample may be carry-over from other donors' samples. This chain's CDR3 is CASRGLGGETQYF. The CDR3 DNA reads TGTGCCAGCAGGGGACTCGGCGGGGAGACCCAGTACTTC.